The clone carrying this TCR beta chain was observed a few times. Its antigen is as yet unknown. The data were obtained in a study of T cells in Graves' hyperthyroidism and ophthalmopathy. The investigators amplified TCR beta CDR3 regions from RNA transcripts. An initial round of RT-PCR targeting the TCR CDR3 relied on the HTBI primer set. TCRdb ran MiXCR on the multiplex PCR reads and lists one entry per CDR3 protein. The profile shows about 400,000 distinct CDR3 sequences, around 13% of them singletons. Regarding the study as a whole: Most clonotypes expanded in thyroid above 0.001 were likewise present in blood.

The cohort's ophthalmopathy patients, a group with duration under 3 months, had a Clinical Activity Score of at least 3 and a NOSPECS grade of at least 4. Uncontrolled infection, other autoimmune disease, pregnancy or lactation disqualified patients from enrolment. Diagnoses rested on clinical symptoms, serum thyroxine and TRAb, thyroid ultrasound and orbital computed tomography. The sequencing sample was made of blood. This TCR was recovered from a young woman with Graves' ophthalmopathy.

Written as DNA, the CDR3 is TGTGCCAGCAGTGAACTGGGACAGGGGGACCAGCCCCAGCATTTT. This sequence encodes CASSELGQGDQPQHF. V gene TRBV6-1 combines with J gene TRBJ1-5, with 11 bases lining up with TRBD1. The ends lost 2 bases at V and 7 bases at J; junction bases unmatched: 4. This CDR3 has 15 residues. Per germline, CDR1 MNHNS and CDR2 SASEGT.